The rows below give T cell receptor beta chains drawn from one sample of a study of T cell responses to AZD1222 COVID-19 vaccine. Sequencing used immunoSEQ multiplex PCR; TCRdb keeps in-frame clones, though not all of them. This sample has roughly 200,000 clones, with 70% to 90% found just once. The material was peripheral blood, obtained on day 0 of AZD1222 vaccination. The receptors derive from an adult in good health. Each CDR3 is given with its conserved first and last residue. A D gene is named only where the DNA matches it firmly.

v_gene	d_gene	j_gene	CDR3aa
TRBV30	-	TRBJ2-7	CAWSLWGESYEQYF
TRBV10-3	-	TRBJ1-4	CAISGASWGEKLFF
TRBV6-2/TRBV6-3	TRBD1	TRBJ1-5	CASSWGQGSNQPQHF
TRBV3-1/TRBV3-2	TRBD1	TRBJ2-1	CASSQSTGRSEQFF
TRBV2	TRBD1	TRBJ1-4	CASSGEETGREKLFF
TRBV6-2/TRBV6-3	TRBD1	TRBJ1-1	CASSYPGQAILNTEAFF
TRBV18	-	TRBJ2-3	CASSPLGSSTDTQYF
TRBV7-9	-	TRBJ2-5	CASTYAQGIQETQYF
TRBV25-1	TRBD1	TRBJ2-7	CASSDHGTGGDEQYF
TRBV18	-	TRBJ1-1	CASSPSRQGTEAFF
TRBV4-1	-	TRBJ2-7	CASSPPDYRYEQYF
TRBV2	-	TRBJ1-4	CASSEVGSTNEKLFF
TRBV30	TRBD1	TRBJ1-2	CAWSGPGGYGFYGYTF
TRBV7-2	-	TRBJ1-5	CASSLGTLRGNQPQHF
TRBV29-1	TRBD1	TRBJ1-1	CSGQGQNTEAFF
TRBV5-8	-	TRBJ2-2	CASSLGTWGTGELFF
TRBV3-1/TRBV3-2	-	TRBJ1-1	CASSRPRATEAFF
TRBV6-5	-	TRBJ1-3	CASSYSSVLGTTIYF
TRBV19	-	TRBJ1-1	CASTGNTEAFF
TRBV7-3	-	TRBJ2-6	CASSLTSLSGANVLTF
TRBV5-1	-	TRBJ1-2	CASNYGTSNYGYTF
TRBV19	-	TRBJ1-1	CASSPLTANTEAFF
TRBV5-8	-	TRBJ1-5	CASSLGGGLGNQPQHF
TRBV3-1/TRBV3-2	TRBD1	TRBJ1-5	CASSQGTGSQQPQHF
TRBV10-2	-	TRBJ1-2	CASRKDSYGYTF
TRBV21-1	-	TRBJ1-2	CASSKGAEGSANYGYTF
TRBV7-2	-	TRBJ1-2	CASSFQGSYYGYTF
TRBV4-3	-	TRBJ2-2	CASSQDSGTGELFF
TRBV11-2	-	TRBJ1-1	CASGYVMNTEAFF
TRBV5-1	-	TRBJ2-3	CASSLARPPDTQYF
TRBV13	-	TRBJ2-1	CASSLPQGDNEQFF
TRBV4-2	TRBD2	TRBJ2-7	CASSPTGTSGSYEQYF
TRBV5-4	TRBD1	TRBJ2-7	CASSETGGDRYF
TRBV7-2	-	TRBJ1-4	CASSRRGTNEKLFF
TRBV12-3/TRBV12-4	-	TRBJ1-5	CASSTVSNQPQHF
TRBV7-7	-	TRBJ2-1	CASSLGQSSGNEQFF
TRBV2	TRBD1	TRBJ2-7	CASSETWTGGMTYEQYF
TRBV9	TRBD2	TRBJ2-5	CASSLAGEPKETQYF
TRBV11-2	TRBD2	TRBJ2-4	CASSLEWRGGFPIGKNIQYF
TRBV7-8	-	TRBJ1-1	CASSLNWPGLGTEAFF
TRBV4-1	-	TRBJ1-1	CASSPGSQMNTEAFF
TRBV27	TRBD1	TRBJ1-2	CASRYRDRGGYTF
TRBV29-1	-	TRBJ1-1	CSARTQRNTEAFF
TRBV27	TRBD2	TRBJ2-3	CASSKGTTYTDTQYF
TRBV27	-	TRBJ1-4	CASKGRGFNEKLFF
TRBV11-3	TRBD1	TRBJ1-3	CASSLGQGRNTIYF
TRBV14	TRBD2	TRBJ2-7	CASSPGGLVSEQYF
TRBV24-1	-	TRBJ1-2	CATSGGNRDEGYGYTF
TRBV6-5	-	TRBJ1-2	CASSLTDAYGYTF
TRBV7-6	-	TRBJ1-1	CASSLRTKNTEAFF
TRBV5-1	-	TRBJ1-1	CASSLGLALNTEAFF
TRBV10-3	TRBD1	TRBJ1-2	CAISEPDRGQGYTF
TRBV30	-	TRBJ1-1	CAFRPPLNTEAFF
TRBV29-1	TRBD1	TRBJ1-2	CSVVFTPGQNTNYGYTF